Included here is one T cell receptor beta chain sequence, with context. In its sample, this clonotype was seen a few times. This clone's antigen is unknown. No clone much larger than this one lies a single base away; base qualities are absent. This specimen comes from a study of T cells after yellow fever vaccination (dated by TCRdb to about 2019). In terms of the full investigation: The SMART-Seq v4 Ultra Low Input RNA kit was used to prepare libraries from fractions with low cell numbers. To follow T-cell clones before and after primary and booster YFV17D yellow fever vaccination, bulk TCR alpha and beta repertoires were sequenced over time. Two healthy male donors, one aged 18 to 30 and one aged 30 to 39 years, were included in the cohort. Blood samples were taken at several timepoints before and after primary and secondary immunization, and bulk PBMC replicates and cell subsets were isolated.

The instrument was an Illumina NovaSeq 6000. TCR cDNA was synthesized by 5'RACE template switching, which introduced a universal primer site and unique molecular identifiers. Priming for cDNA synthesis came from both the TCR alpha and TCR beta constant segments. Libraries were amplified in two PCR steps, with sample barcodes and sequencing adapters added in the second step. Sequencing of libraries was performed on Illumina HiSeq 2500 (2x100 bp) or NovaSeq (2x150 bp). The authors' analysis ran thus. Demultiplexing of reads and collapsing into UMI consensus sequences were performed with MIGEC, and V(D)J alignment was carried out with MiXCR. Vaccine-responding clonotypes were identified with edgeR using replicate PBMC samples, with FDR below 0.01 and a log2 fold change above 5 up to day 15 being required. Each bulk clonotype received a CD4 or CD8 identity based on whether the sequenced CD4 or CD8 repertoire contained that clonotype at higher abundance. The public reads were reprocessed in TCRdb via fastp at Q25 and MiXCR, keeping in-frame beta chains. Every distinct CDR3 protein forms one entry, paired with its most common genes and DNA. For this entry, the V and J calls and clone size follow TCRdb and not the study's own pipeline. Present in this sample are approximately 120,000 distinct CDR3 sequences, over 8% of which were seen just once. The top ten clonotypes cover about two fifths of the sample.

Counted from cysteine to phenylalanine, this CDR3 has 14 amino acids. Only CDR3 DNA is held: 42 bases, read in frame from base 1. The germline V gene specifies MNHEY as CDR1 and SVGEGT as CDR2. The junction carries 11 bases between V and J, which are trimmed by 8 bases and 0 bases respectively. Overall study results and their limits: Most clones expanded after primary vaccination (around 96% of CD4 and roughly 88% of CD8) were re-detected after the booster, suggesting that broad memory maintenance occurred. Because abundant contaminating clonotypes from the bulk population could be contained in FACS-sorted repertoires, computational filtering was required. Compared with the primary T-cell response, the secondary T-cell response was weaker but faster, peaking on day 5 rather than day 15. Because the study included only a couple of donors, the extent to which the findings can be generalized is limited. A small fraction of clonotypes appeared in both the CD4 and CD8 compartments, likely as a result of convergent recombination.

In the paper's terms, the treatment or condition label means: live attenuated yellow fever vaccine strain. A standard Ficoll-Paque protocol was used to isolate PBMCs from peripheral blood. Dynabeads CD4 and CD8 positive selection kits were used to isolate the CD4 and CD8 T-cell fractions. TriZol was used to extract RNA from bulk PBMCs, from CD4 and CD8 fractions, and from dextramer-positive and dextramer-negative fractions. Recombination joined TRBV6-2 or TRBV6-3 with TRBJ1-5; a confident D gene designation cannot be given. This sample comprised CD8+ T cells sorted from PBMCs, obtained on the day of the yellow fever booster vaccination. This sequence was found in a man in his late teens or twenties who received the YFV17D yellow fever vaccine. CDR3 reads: CASQWALSNQPQHF. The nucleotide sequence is TGTGCCAGCCAATGGGCTCTTAGCAATCAGCCCCAGCATTTT.